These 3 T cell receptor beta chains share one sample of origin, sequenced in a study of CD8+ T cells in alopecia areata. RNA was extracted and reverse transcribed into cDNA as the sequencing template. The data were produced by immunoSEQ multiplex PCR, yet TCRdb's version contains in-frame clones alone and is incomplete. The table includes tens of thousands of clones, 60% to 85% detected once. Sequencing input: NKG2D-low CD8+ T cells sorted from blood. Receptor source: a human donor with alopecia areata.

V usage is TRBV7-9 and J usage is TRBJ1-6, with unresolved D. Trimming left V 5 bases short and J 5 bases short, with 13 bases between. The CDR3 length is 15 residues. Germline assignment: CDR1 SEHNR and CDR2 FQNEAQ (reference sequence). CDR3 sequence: CASSLVPGNNSPLHF. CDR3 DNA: TGTGCCAGCAGCCTAGTTCCGGGTAATAATTCACCCCTCCACTTT. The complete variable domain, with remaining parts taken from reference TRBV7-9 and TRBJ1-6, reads DTGVSQNPRHKITKRGQNVTFRCDPISEHNRLYWYRQTLGQGPEFLTYFQNEAQLEKSRLLSDRFSAERPKGSFSTLEIQRTEQGDSAMYLCASSLVPGNNSPLHFGNGTRLTVT.

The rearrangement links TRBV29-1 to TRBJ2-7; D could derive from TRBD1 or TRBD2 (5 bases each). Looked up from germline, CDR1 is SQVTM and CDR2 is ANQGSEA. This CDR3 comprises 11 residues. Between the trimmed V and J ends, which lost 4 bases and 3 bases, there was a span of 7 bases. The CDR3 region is CSVGDGYEQYF. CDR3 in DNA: TGCAGCGTTGGGGACGGCTACGAGCAGTACTTC.

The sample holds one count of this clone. The chain's CDR3 is CASSLPGINQPQHF. The DNA for the CDR3 is TGTGCCAGCAGTTTACCGGGGATCAATCAGCCCCAGCATTTT. The V and J genes are TRBV27 and TRBJ1-5; D is ambiguous. Trimming left V 2 bases short and J 3 bases short, with 8 bases between. This CDR3 is 14 amino acids long. Per the germline V gene, CDR1 is MNHEY and CDR2 is SMNVEV (reference sequence).